The TCR beta chain under discussion was sequenced for a study of cytomegalovirus exposure and HLA in healthy donors. Whole-study findings and limits: Specificity for CMV antigens was confirmed in vitro for a few of the CMV-associated chains. In a later analysis, most CMV-associated TCR beta chains appeared HLA-restricted. One variant, a missense change in DCLRE1C, was linked in a later analysis to TCR beta V- and J-gene trimming.

In regard to this clone: Its antigen is as yet unknown.

The CDR3 is made up of 16 amino acids. The germline V and J ends were trimmed by 1 base and 8 bases, with 20 bases remaining between them. Germline CDR1 MNHNS, CDR2 SASEGT. Each donor was nominally healthy when sampled (though unrecorded immune exposures were likely). With 60 Vbeta and 13 Jbeta primers, the PCR was carried out. The protocol was immunoSEQ multiplex PCR, while the TCRdb copy is restricted to in-frame clones and leaves out a portion. The profile covers 130,000 to 150,000 clones, with 75% to 80% appearing a single time and 3.9% taken by the ten largest. This clonotype was obtained from a man younger than 35 in good health and CMV-seronegative. The chain has TRBV6-1 and TRBJ1-2; a weak D match, TRBD1 (6 bases). The sequenced sample consisted of PBMCs. CDR3 residues: CASSEVGGAEERGYTF. CDR3 DNA sequence: TGTGCCAGCAGTGAAGTTGGGGGGGCGGAGGAGAGAGGCTACACCTTC.